The 18 T cell receptor beta chains in this list originate from one sample, sequenced in a study of graft-versus-host responses after intestinal transplantation (dated by TCRdb to the early 2020s). These receptors lack a known antigen. The time point label for this specimen denotes: cells obtained before transplantation from donor or recipient. Receptor libraries were prepared by the immunoSEQ multiplex PCR assay. TCRdb retrieved this table from immuneACCESS and kept in-frame rearrangements only. Not all clones are present; in checked studies, unresolved V genes account for under half, and no reason is known for the remainder. This sample is represented by approximately 25,000 clones; almost 85% of them were singletons. The top ten hold 0.93% of the sample. Material: unstimulated CD8+ T cells sorted from spleen or lymph node cells, obtained before transplant. Receptors originate from a human donor who was the organ donor for an intestinal transplant.

V and J are TRBV6-5 and TRBJ2-7, with 12 bases fitting TRBD2. After removal of 5 bases from V and 3 bases from J, the junction contained 2 bases not matched to a gene. CDR3 size: 14 residues. Per the germline V gene, CDR1 is MNHEY and CDR2 is SVGAGI. The CDR3 loop reads CASSLAGGIYEQYF. The CDR3 DNA reads as TGTGCCAGCAGTCTAGCGGGAGGGATCTACGAGCAGTACTTC.

V is TRBV19 and J is TRBJ1-5; D is possibly TRBD1 (5 bases). The length of the CDR3 is 15 residues. V lost 3 bases, J lost 3 bases, and 12 bases lay in between. CDR1 LNHDA and CDR2 SQIVND come from the germline V gene (reference sequence). The CDR3 spells CASSMKGRANQPQHF. CDR3 in DNA: TGTGCCAGTAGTATGAAGGGGAGGGCCAATCAGCCCCAGCATTTT.

The V and J genes are TRBV19 and TRBJ2-7; no reliable D call. With 0 bases removed from V and 1 base from J, the gap between germline ends came to 7 bases. The CDR3 is 14 amino acids. Germline CDR1 and CDR2: LNHDA and SQIVND (reference sequence). The CDR3, as DNA: TGTGCCAGTAGTATAGAGGGGTCGTCCTACGAGCAGTACTTC. Translating it yields CASSIEGSSYEQYF.

The J gene is TRBJ1-2, the V gene TRBV29-1; D not certain. This CDR3 is built from 12 residues. Trimming stripped 0 bases from V and 5 bases from J, with 7 bases between. Germline-derived CDR1 and CDR2 are SQVTM and ANQGSEA. CDR3 protein: CSVEDTAYGYTF. The CDR3 DNA follows: TGCAGCGTTGAAGACACAGCATATGGCTACACCTTC.

The V gene is TRBV5-4, the J gene TRBJ2-5; 10 bases are shared with TRBD2. Germline values: CDR1 SGHNT, CDR2 YYREEE (reference sequence). V shed 3 bases and J 4 bases; nucleotides not matched to a gene: 6. The CDR3 totals 15 residues. The CDR3 DNA reads TGTGCCAGCAGCTCATCTCCTAGCGGGGGAGAGACCCAGTACTTC. It translates to CASSSSPSGGETQYF.

The sample holds a few counts of this clone. This sequence joins TRBV7-9 and TRBJ2-3, with 9 nucleotides matching TRBD2. The CDR3 spans 16 residues. J lost 5 bases, V lost 5 bases, and 11 bases had no gene match. Germline V gene sequence: CDR1 SEHNR, CDR2 FQNEAQ (reference sequence). The CDR3 sequence is CASSPLAGGQGDTQYF. CDR3 DNA sequence: TGTGCCAGCAGCCCTCTGGCGGGGGGGCAGGGAGATACGCAGTATTTT.

The chain recombines TRBV5-5 with TRBJ2-7; the D gene is possibly TRBD2 (5 bases). This CDR3 region has 12 residues. Germline CDR1 SGHKS, CDR2 YYEKEE (reference sequence). V was cut by 2 bases and J by 6 bases, with 9 bases left in between. The CDR3 sequence is CASSLYGSEQYF. CDR3 DNA sequence: TGTGCCAGCAGCTTATATGGGAGCGAGCAGTACTTC.

V and J are TRBV5-1 and TRBJ1-2, with 9 bases lining up with TRBD1. CDR3 length: 12 amino acids. Germline CDR1 reads SGHRS; CDR2 reads YFSETQ. The V segment lost 4 bases and the J segment 8 bases; nucleotides outside the gene matches: 3. This chain's CDR3 is CASSITGGGYTF. CDR3 bases: TGCGCCAGCAGCATAACAGGGGGCGGCTACACCTTC.

The CDR3 loop is CASSGEASSYNEQFF. The CDR3 DNA sequence: TGTGCCAGCAGTGGGGAAGCGAGCTCCTACAATGAGCAGTTCTTC. This chain connects TRBV2 to TRBJ2-1; D remains ambiguous. Trimming removed 4 bases from V and 0 bases from J, with 10 bases in between. Per germline, CDR1 SNHLY and CDR2 FYNNEI. The CDR3 runs 15 residues.

The chain uses TRBV5-7 and TRBJ1-1; no reliable D call. TRBV5-7 is filed as an ORF, its function uncertain. V shed 3 bases and J shed 2 bases, with 8 bases lying between them. This CDR3 region has 13 residues. The CDR3 coding sequence is TGTGCCAGCAGCTCGGGGTTAAACACTGAAGCTTTCTTT. Its translation is CASSSGLNTEAFF.

The chain recombines TRBV27 with TRBJ1-4; TRBD1 matches at 9 bases. This CDR3 comprises 15 residues. CDR1 and CDR2 from the germline V gene are MNHEY and SMNVEV (reference sequence). V lost 5 bases to trimming and J lost 8 bases; unmatched junction nucleotides: 9. Written as DNA, the CDR3 is TGTGCCAGCAGTCCGGGGACAGGGCGAAGAGAAAAACTGTTTTTT. It codes for CASSPGTGRREKLFF.

This clone turned up a few times. The V gene is TRBV5-4, the J gene TRBJ2-5, with 8 bases matching TRBD2. The CDR3 extends over 14 amino acids. Looked up from germline, CDR1 is SGHNT and CDR2 is YYREEE (reference sequence). V lost 1 base to trimming and J lost 5 bases; unmatched junction nucleotides: 4. The CDR3 here is CASSLKRELETQYF. The CDR3 DNA follows: TGTGCCAGCAGCTTGAAGCGGGAGTTGGAGACCCAGTACTTC.

The rearrangement links TRBV12-5 to TRBJ1-1; no clear D. Trimming left V 8 bases short and J 3 bases short, with 13 bases between. This CDR3 has 13 amino acids. The germline CDR1 and CDR2 sequences are LGHNT and FRNRAP. The CDR3 here is CASSTAGDTEAFF. In nucleotides, the CDR3 is TGTGCTAGTTCCACAGCCGGGGACACTGAAGCTTTCTTT. Complete variable domain (other parts from reference TRBV12-5 and TRBJ1-1): DARVTQTPRHKVTEMGQEVTMRCQPILGHNTVFWYRQTMMQGLELLAYFRNRAPLDDSGMPKDRFSAEMPDATLATLKIQPSEPRDSAVYFCASSTAGDTEAFFGQGTRLTVV.

This chain links TRBV13 with TRBJ2-1, with 13 positions matching TRBD2. The V segment lost 5 bases and the J segment 4 bases; nucleotides outside the gene matches: 20. The CDR3 has 21 residues. Per germline, CDR1 PRHDT and CDR2 FYEKMQ (reference sequence). CDR3 sequence: CASSPTRLAGGPGGGYNEQFF. The CDR3 region has the DNA TGTGCCAGCAGCCCTACCAGACTAGCGGGGGGTCCCGGAGGAGGGTACAATGAGCAGTTCTTC.

V is TRBV7-8 and J is TRBJ1-5; TRBD1 is a possible D gene (6 bases). This CDR3 has 15 amino acids. Between the trimmed V and J ends, which lost 5 bases and 2 bases, there was a span of 13 bases. Germline V gene data show CDR1 as SGHVS and CDR2 as FQNEAQ. As DNA, the CDR3 is TGTGCCAGCAGCGCCCAATCAGGGGGCAATCAGCCCCAGCATTTT. Protein sequence: CASSAQSGGNQPQHF.

The genes are TRBV9 and TRBJ2-1, with TRBD2 matching over 7 bases. The ends lost 3 bases at V and 1 base at J; junction bases unmatched: 7. Germline V gene data show CDR1 as SGDLS and CDR2 as YYNGEE. The CDR3 runs 16 residues. The CDR3 loop reads CASSALRGVSYNEQFF. The CDR3 region has the DNA TGTGCCAGCAGCGCCCTCCGGGGGGTTTCCTACAATGAGCAGTTCTTC.

This clone was detected only a few times. The CDR3 reads CASSASTDTQYF. The CDR3 DNA sequence: TGTGCCAGCAGCGCGAGCACAGATACGCAGTATTTT. V and J are TRBV9 and TRBJ2-3; D is ambiguous. The CDR3 has 12 residues. The V gene's germline CDR1 is SGDLS and CDR2 YYNGEE. V lost 3 bases and J lost 0, with 2 bases in between.

This clone was seen a single time. The chain couples TRBV7-6 to TRBJ2-7; 7 bases map to TRBD2. The germline V gene has CDR1 SGHVS and CDR2 FNYEAQ. The V gene end was trimmed by 5 bases and the J gene end by 3 bases; junction bases not matched to a gene: 10. The CDR3 is made up of 15 amino acids. The CDR3 loop is CASSPDSTSYYEQYF. CDR3 nucleotide sequence: TGTGCCAGCAGCCCGGACTCGACTAGCTACTACGAGCAGTACTTC.